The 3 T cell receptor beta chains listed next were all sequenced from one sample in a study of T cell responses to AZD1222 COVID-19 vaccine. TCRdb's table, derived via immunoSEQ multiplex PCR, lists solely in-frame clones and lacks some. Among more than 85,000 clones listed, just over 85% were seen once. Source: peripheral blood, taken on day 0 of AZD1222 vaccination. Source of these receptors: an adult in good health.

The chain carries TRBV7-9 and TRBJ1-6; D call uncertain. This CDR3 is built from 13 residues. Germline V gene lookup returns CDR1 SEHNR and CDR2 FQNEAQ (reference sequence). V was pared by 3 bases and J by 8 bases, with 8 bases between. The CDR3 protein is CASSLGLDSPLHF. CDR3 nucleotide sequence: TGTGCCAGCAGCTTGGGGTTAGATTCACCCCTCCACTTT.

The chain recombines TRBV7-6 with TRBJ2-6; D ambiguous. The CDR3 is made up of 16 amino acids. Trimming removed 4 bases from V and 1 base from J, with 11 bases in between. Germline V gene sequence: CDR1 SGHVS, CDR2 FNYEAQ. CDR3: CASSSLVGSGANVLTF. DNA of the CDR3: TGTGCCAGCAGCTCCCTCGTTGGGTCTGGGGCCAACGTCCTGACTTTC.

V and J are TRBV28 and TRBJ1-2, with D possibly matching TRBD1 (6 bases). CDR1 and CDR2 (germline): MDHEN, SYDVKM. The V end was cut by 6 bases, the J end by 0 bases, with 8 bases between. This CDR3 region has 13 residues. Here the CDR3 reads CASSRGTNYGYTF. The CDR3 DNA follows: TGTGCCAGCAGCAGGGGTACTAACTATGGCTACACCTTC.